What follows are 13 T cell receptor beta chains derived from one specimen sequenced in a study of Ad26.COV2.S vaccination and SARS-CoV-2 variants. Treatment indicated: some 20 received Ad26.COV2.S at low or high dose, single or two shots; about 5 received placebo; per-sample allocation not given. Day 63 after the first injection of vaccine or placebo was the sampling time. The assay was immunoSEQ multiplex PCR, and TCRdb's table has in-frame clones only and misses some. The sample holds about 420,000 clones, around 87% seen once. Sequencing was performed on peripheral blood, taken in a trial of Ad26.COV2.S vaccine versus placebo. The receptor source for this set is a person between 18 and 60 years old who received the Ad26.COV2.S COVID-19 vaccine or a placebo.

The chain combines TRBV28 with TRBJ2-1; the D gene is possibly TRBD2 (6 bases). Deletions cut 7 bases from V and 6 bases from J, with 19 bases between. CDR1 is MDHEN, CDR2 SYDVKM, per germline. The CDR3 totals 15 residues. The CDR3 here is CASTPGVSAGNEQFF. CDR3 nucleotide sequence: TGTGCCAGCACCCCAGGTGTGTCAGCGGGCAATGAGCAGTTCTTC.

The V and J genes are TRBV3-1 (or the pseudogene TRBV3-2) and TRBJ1-1, with D maybe TRBD1 (6 bases). V was cut by 1 base and J by 2 bases, with 11 bases left in between. Germline CDR1 reads LGHDT; CDR2 reads YNNKEL (reference sequence). The CDR3 extends over 15 amino acids. The DNA for the CDR3 is TGTGCCAGCAGCCAAGCTATCGGGGGCAACACTGAAGCTTTCTTT. It translates to CASSQAIGGNTEAFF.

The J gene is TRBJ2-7, the V gene TRBV7-3; tentatively, D is TRBD1 or TRBD2 (5 bases each). Germline V lookup: CDR1 SGHTA, CDR2 FQGTGA. This CDR3 spans 14 amino acids. V dropped 5 bases and J dropped 1 base, with 12 bases sitting between them. The CDR3 coding sequence is TGTGCCAGCAGCGTCGGGACCGATTCCTACGAGCAGTACTTC. Protein product: CASSVGTDSYEQYF. The full variable domain, rest sourced from reference TRBV7-3 and TRBJ2-7, is GAGVSQTPSNKVTEKGKYVELRCDPISGHTALYWYRQSLGQGPEFLIYFQGTGAADDSGLPNDRFFAVRPEGSVSTLKIQRTERGDSAVYLCASSVGTDSYEQYFGPGTRLTVT.

In the case of this clone: An end of the junction does not agree with germline; a read error may underlie this. The chain joins TRBV19 to TRBJ2-2, with 8 bases lining up with TRBD1. Germline CDR1 reads LNHDA; CDR2 reads SQIVND (reference sequence). This CDR3 has 15 amino acids. CDR3 loop: CASSIGTGEFGELFF. CDR3 sequence (DNA): TGTGCCAGTAGCATAGGGACAGGTGAATTCGGGGAGCTGTTTTTT. Supplemented by reference TRBV19 and TRBJ2-2, the full variable domain reads DGGITQSPKYLFRKEGQNVTLSCEQNLNHDAMYWYRQDPGQGLRLIYYSQIVNDFQKGDIAEGYSVSREKKESFPLTVTSAQKNPTAFYLCASSIGTGEFGELFFGEGSRLTVL.

The J gene is TRBJ1-1, the V gene TRBV7-2, with a possible D match to TRBD1 (5 bases). This CDR3 is 12 amino acids long. Germline assignment: CDR1 SGHTA and CDR2 FQGNSA. Trimming stripped 8 bases from V and 7 bases from J, with 14 bases between. CDR3 DNA sequence: TGTGCCAGCCCTGACAGTCCTATTGAAGCTTTCTTT. Amino acid sequence: CASPDSPIEAFF.

The chain has TRBV5-6 and TRBJ1-1; TRBD1 might be the D (6 bases). Trimming took off 4 bases at V and 4 bases at J, with 17 bases between the two ends. The germline gives CDR1 SGHDT, CDR2 YYEEEE. This CDR3 has 15 amino acids. CDR3 sequence: CASSPGRGRATEAFF. The CDR3 DNA reads TGTGCCAGCAGCCCGGGTCGGGGGCGCGCCACTGAAGCTTTCTTT.

With regard to this clone: One junction end disagrees with the germline gene, perhaps due to a read error. The chain recombines TRBV2 with TRBJ1-3; D is unclear. The CDR3 length is 12 residues. CDR1 and CDR2 (germline): SNHLY, FYNNEI. CDR3 coding DNA: TGTGCCAGGAGTGGGAGAGGAAACACCATATATTTT. Its translation is CARSGRGNTIYF.

The chain joins TRBV7-9 to TRBJ1-6, with D perhaps matching TRBD1 (6 bases). The CDR3 is made up of 16 amino acids. Germline CDR1 and CDR2: SEHNR and FQNEAQ (reference sequence). Trimming removed 4 bases at V and 6 bases at J, with 16 bases between. CDR3 in DNA: TGTGCCAGCAGCTCTAAATTACAGGGTACTAATTCACCCCTCCACTTT. Protein sequence: CASSSKLQGTNSPLHF.

The rearrangement joins TRBV12-3 or TRBV12-4 to TRBJ2-7; D might be TRBD1 (6 bases). There are 13 residues in the CDR3. The germline V and J ends were trimmed by 6 bases and 6 bases, with 15 bases remaining between them. CDR3 nucleotides: TGTGCCAGCAGGGCTGGGGGCAGGAGCGAGCAGTACTTC. It translates to CASRAGGRSEQYF.

This clone has a single count. J is TRBJ2-1 and V is TRBV6-5, with D possibly matching TRBD1 (6 bases). Trimming took off 8 bases at V and 7 bases at J, with 9 bases between the two ends. The length of the CDR3 is 11 residues. Germline V gene lookup returns CDR1 MNHEY and CDR2 SVGAGI. CDR3 residues: CASLDRNEQFF. The CDR3 bases are TGTGCCAGCCTTGACAGGAATGAGCAGTTCTTC.

The genes are TRBV5-6 and TRBJ2-5, with D unresolved. Per germline, CDR1 SGHDT and CDR2 YYEEEE. The V end was cut by 2 bases, the J end by 7 bases, with 6 bases between. This CDR3 spans 11 amino acids. CDR3 sequence: CASSFDGTQYF. Written as DNA, the CDR3 is TGTGCCAGCAGCTTTGATGGGACCCAGTACTTC.

The chain couples TRBV9 to TRBJ1-1, with D uncertain. CDR1 is SGDLS and CDR2 is YYNGEE in the germline V gene. Trimming removed 3 bases at V and 2 bases at J, with 11 bases between. This CDR3 spans 14 amino acids. CDR3 sequence: CASSAGRTNTEAFF. The CDR3 region has the DNA TGTGCCAGCAGCGCAGGAAGGACTAACACTGAAGCTTTCTTT.

This chain links TRBV13 with TRBJ2-7; 8 bases line up with TRBD1. V was clipped by 4 bases and J by 0 bases; unmatched bases: 8. The V gene's germline CDR1 is PRHDT and CDR2 FYEKMQ (reference sequence). The CDR3 has 16 amino acids. The CDR3 loop reads CASSSKPGQASYEQYF. The DNA of the CDR3 is TGTGCCAGCAGCTCTAAGCCGGGACAGGCCTCCTACGAGCAGTACTTC. Full variable domain (missing parts from reference TRBV13 and TRBJ2-7): AAGVIQSPRHLIKEKRETATLKCYPIPRHDTVYWYQQGPGQDPQFLISFYEKMQSDKGSIPDRFSAQQFSDYHSELNMSSLELGDSALYFCASSSKPGQASYEQYFGPGTRLTVT.